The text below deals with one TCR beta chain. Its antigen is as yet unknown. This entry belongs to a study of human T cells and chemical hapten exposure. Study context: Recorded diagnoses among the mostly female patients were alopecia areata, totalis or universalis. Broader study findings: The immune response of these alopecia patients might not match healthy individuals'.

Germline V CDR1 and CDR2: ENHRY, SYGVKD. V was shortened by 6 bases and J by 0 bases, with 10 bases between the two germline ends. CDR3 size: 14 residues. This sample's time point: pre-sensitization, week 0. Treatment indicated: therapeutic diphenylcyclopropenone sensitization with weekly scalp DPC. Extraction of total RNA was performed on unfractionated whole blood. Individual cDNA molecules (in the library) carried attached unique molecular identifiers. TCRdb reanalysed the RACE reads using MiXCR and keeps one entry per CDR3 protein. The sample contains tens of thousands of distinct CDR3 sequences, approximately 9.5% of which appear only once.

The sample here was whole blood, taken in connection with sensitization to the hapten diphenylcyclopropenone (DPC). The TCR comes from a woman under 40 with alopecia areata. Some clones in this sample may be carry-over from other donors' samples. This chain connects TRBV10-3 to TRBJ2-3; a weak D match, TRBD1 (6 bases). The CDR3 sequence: CAIRRDTSTDTQYF. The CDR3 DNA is TGTGCCATCAGAAGGGACACAAGCACAGATACGCAGTATTTT.